Presented here are 4 T cell receptor beta chains from one specimen sequenced in a study of T cells after posttransplantation cyclophosphamide. The repertoire was sequenced with immunoSEQ multiplex PCR; TCRdb's copy has only in-frame clones and lacks some. The sample presents approximately 30,000 clones, none singletons. Source material: PBMCs. These receptors originate from a woman in her forties or fifties in good health and a related stem cell transplant donor.

In this sample, this clone turned up many times. V gene TRBV12-3 or TRBV12-4 combines with J gene TRBJ2-4; 8 bases agree with TRBD1. This CDR3 is built from 15 residues. V lost 5 bases, J lost 0 bases, and 3 bases stayed unmatched. The CDR3 DNA reads TGTGCCAGCAGTGTGGACAGGGTAGCCAAAAACATTCAGTACTTC. Translation gives CASSVDRVAKNIQYF.

The table lists this clone with many counts. The chain recombines TRBV6-4 with TRBJ2-1; the match to TRBD2 covers 13 bases. Germline V lookup: CDR1 MRHNA, CDR2 SNTAGT. With V trimmed by 1 base and J by 4 bases, 1 base remained unmatched. CDR3 length equals 16 residues. In DNA form, the CDR3 reads TGTGCCAGCAGTGACTGGGGACTAGCGGGGTACAATGAGCAGTTCTTC. This codes for CASSDWGLAGYNEQFF.

This clone was seen more than once but under ten times. The gene calls are TRBV5-1 and TRBJ2-7; 7 bases agree with TRBD2. The CDR3 length is 15 residues. V lost 0 bases and J lost 7; bases outside the gene matches: 10. Per germline, CDR1 SGHRS and CDR2 YFSETQ. CDR3 residues: CASSLELGGIGEQYF. CDR3 nucleotides: TGCGCCAGCAGCTTGGAGCTCGGGGGGATAGGTGAGCAGTACTTC.

V is TRBV4-2 and J is TRBJ2-3; 13 positions agree with TRBD2. J gave up 2 bases and V 1 base, and 6 bases lay outside the gene matches. This CDR3 region has 18 residues. Germline CDR1 and CDR2: LGHNA and YNFKEQ. CDR3 amino acids: CASSQAQGTSGITDTQYF. The CDR3 DNA reads TGTGCCAGCAGCCAAGCCCAAGGGACTAGCGGGATCACAGATACGCAGTATTTT.